The next 22 T cell receptor beta chains were all read from a single sample in a study of shared clonotypes between healthy human individuals. Measured with immunoSEQ multiplex PCR; TCRdb has only the in-frame clones, and not every one. The data contain about 2.1 million clones, approximately 92% of them seen just once; the ten biggest clones take up about 1.7%. Terminally differentiated effector memory CD45RA+ cells were left out of the naive CD8 fraction, which was CD45RO-negative and positively selected for CCR7. Sequencing was done on a sample of naive CD8+ T cells from PBMCs. These receptors all stem from a man aged 18 to 35 in good health. Some clones in this sample may be carry-over from other donors' samples.

The V gene is TRBV7-9, the J gene TRBJ1-2; tentative D call: TRBD1 (6 bases). Germline V gene data show CDR1 as SEHNR and CDR2 as FQNEAQ (reference sequence). CDR3 size: 16 residues. V was cut by 0 bases and J by 1 base, with 12 bases left in between. The CDR3, as DNA: TGTGCCAGCAGCTTAGCGCGGGACACCTTTAACTATGGCTACACCTTC. This translates into CASSLARDTFNYGYTF.

J is TRBJ2-4 and V is TRBV4-2; D uncertain. Germline V lookup: CDR1 LGHNA, CDR2 YNFKEQ. The CDR3 contains 14 residues. Between the trimmed V and J ends, which lost 4 bases and 10 bases, there was a span of 17 bases. CDR3 nucleotides: TGTGCCAGCAGCCTAGAGATGGACGGGCATATTCAGTACTTC. Translation: CASSLEMDGHIQYF.

This chain links TRBV27 with TRBJ2-3, with D hard to call. The CDR3 is made up of 13 amino acids. Germline V CDR1 and CDR2: MNHEY, SMNVEV (reference sequence). V gave up 3 bases and J gave up 6 bases, with 10 bases separating them. The CDR3 reads CASSFLASDTQYF. The CDR3 nucleotides read TGTGCCAGCAGTTTCCTCGCAAGCGATACGCAGTATTTT.

The chain is built from TRBV28 and TRBJ1-4, with unresolved D. The CDR3 extends over 14 amino acids. The V end was cut by 2 bases, the J end by 6 bases, with 10 bases between. The germline V gene has CDR1 MDHEN and CDR2 SYDVKM. The DNA of the CDR3 is TGTGCCAGCAGTTTAGGTCGTGTTGATGAAAAACTGTTTTTT. Translating it yields CASSLGRVDEKLFF.

The genes are TRBV5-1 and TRBJ1-1, with D hard to call. The CDR3 is 14 residues long. V was trimmed by 4 bases and J by 0 bases, leaving 10 bases between them. Germline V gives CDR1 SGHRS, CDR2 YFSETQ. CDR3 in amino acids: CASSPNGMNTEAFF. In DNA, the CDR3 is TGCGCCAGCAGCCCCAACGGGATGAACACTGAAGCTTTCTTT.

The chain joins TRBV30 to TRBJ1-1, with 8 bases identical to TRBD1. Per the germline V gene, CDR1 is GTSNPN and CDR2 is SVGIG (reference sequence). J lost 8 bases, V lost 7 bases, and 9 bases had no gene match. This CDR3 is built from 12 residues. CDR3 in amino acids: CAFTTGEEEAFF. The CDR3 nucleotides are TGTGCCTTCACGACAGGGGAGGAGGAAGCTTTCTTT.

The chain joins TRBV27 to TRBJ2-7; D may be TRBD1 or TRBD2 (6 bases each). This CDR3 spans 13 amino acids. The germline V gene encodes CDR1 MNHEY and CDR2 SMNVEV (reference sequence). Trimming shortened V by 5 bases and J by 6 bases, and 14 bases separated the two germline ends. The CDR3, as DNA: TGTGCCAGCAGTCCCCGGGGGCGTTCCGAGCAGTACTTC. This codes for CASSPRGRSEQYF.

V usage is TRBV27 and J usage is TRBJ2-7, with D possibly matching TRBD1 (6 bases). Germline V gene sequence: CDR1 MNHEY, CDR2 SMNVEV (reference sequence). The CDR3 has 14 residues. V was pared by 5 bases and J by 4 bases, with 15 bases between. This chain's CDR3 is CASSQLTGPYEQYF. DNA for the CDR3: TGTGCCAGCAGTCAGCTGACAGGCCCTTACGAGCAGTACTTC.

The CDR3 DNA follows: TGTGCCAGCAGCTTAGGTACACTAGCGCGAAAGGTCTACGAGCAGTACTTC. It encodes CASSLGTLARKVYEQYF. The rearrangement joins TRBV7-2 to TRBJ2-7, with 7 bases lining up with TRBD2. The J segment lost 3 bases and the V segment lost 1 base, leaving 12 bases of the junction unmatched. Germline loops: CDR1 SGHTA, CDR2 FQGNSA. The CDR3 runs to 17 residues.

The V gene is TRBV21-1, the J gene TRBJ1-2. TRBV21-1 is termed a pseudogene. The CDR3 extends over 15 amino acids. CDR3 DNA: TGTGCCAGCAGCACCCGGGGCCCCCGCAAGCGGGGCTACACCTTC. As protein: CASSTRGPRKRGYTF.

The V and J genes are TRBV4-3 and TRBJ2-5, with D uncertain. The J call may be in error: the DNA end matches TRBJ2-7 better. Germline CDR1 is LGHNA and CDR2 is YSLEER. CDR3 length: 15 amino acids. The CDR3 DNA follows: TGCGCCAGCAGCCAGGACCGTGGCAGATACTACGAGCAGTACTTC. Translation: CASSQDRGRYYEQYF.

This chain connects TRBV2 to TRBJ1-2; TRBD1 matches 9 bases. CDR3 size: 16 residues. Germline CDR1 is SNHLY and CDR2 is FYNNEI. Trimming removed 10 bases from V and 2 bases from J; junction bases left unmatched: 14. The CDR3 is CATTALDRGINYGYTF. In nucleotides, the CDR3 is TGTGCCACGACCGCGCTGGACAGGGGCATAAACTATGGCTACACCTTC.

The chain carries TRBV28 and TRBJ1-5, with TRBD1 as a possible D gene (5 bases). CDR1 is MDHEN, CDR2 SYDVKM, per germline. The ends were cut back, 8 bases at V and 0 bases at J, with 14 bases in the middle. The CDR3 is 15 amino acids. The CDR3 is CASLTVFYSNQPQHF. The CDR3 DNA reads TGTGCCAGCCTGACAGTTTTCTATAGCAATCAGCCCCAGCATTTT.

The genes are TRBV27 and TRBJ1-2; D gene uncertain. V was clipped by 1 base and J by 7 bases, with 13 bases between them. CDR1 and CDR2 from the germline V gene are MNHEY and SMNVEV (reference sequence). The CDR3 is made up of 14 amino acids. The CDR3 DNA sequence: TGTGCCAGCAGTTTATACCCCAGGATGGGTGGCTACACCTTC. Its translation: CASSLYPRMGGYTF.

The chain carries TRBV5-4 and TRBJ1-3; 8 bases match TRBD1. Germline V gene data show CDR1 as SGHNT and CDR2 as YYREEE (reference sequence). J gave up 0 bases and V 4 bases, and 3 bases lay outside the gene matches. The CDR3 totals 15 residues. The CDR3: CASSATGGSGNTIYF. The CDR3 bases are TGTGCCAGCAGCGCCACAGGGGGCTCTGGAAACACCATATATTTT.

There are a few counts of this clone. This rearrangement joins TRBV25-1 to TRBJ1-1, with D unresolved. CDR1 and CDR2 (germline): MGHDK, SYGVNS. V gave up 6 bases and J gave up 6 bases, with 14 bases separating them. CDR3 length: 13 amino acids. The CDR3 region is CASSPGEGAEAFF. DNA of the CDR3: TGTGCCAGCAGCCCGGGAGAGGGCGCTGAAGCTTTCTTT.

The V call is TRBV4-3, the J call TRBJ2-2; TRBD2 aligns across 9 bases. The CDR3 spans 18 residues. The V gene's germline CDR1 is LGHNA and CDR2 YSLEER. J lost 6 bases, V lost 0 bases, and 11 bases had no gene match. CDR3 sequence reads: CASSQDGLEREVPGELFF. The CDR3 DNA reads as TGCGCCAGCAGCCAAGATGGGTTGGAGCGGGAGGTTCCCGGGGAGCTGTTTTTT.

This chain joins TRBV9 and TRBJ2-7; 12 positions agree with TRBD2. Germline V CDR1 and CDR2: SGDLS, YYNGEE. The V gene end was trimmed by 7 bases and the J gene end by 3 bases; junction bases not matched to a gene: 23. The CDR3 sequence is 20 residues long. CDR3 DNA: TGTGCCAGCGCGGCGGGAGAGAGGACTAGCGGGACCCAGAATCACTACGAGCAGTACTTC. Its translation: CASAAGERTSGTQNHYEQYF.

The J gene is TRBJ2-1, the V gene TRBV7-3; 13 bases match TRBD2. The CDR3 covers 17 residues. In germline, CDR1 is SGHTA, CDR2 FQGTGA. V shed 5 bases and J 3 bases; nucleotides not matched to a gene: 7. This CDR3 is CASSPRTSGSVYNEQFF. The CDR3 nucleotides are TGTGCCAGCAGCCCACGGACTAGCGGGAGCGTCTACAATGAGCAGTTCTTC.

The V and J genes are TRBV28 and TRBJ2-5; 9 bases are shared with TRBD2. CDR3 size: 18 residues. J lost 0 bases, V lost 5 bases, and 13 bases had no gene match. Germline V gene lookup returns CDR1 MDHEN and CDR2 SYDVKM. The CDR3 DNA follows: TGTGCCAGCAGTCCCCTCGGGGGGATAGCGGGAGACCAAGAGACCCAGTACTTC. Its protein is CASSPLGGIAGDQETQYF. Using reference TRBV28 and TRBJ2-5 for the parts outside the CDR3, the full variable domain is DVKVTQSSRYLVKRTGEKVFLECVQDMDHENMFWYRQDPGLGLRLIYFSYDVKMKEKGDIPEGYSVSREKKERFSLILESASTNQTSMYLCASSPLGGIAGDQETQYFGPGTRLLVL.

The chain recombines TRBV21-1 with TRBJ1-2; whether TRBD1, the table's D call, matches the DNA was not checked. TRBV21-1 is an annotated pseudogene. This CDR3 spans 14 amino acids. The CDR3 DNA sequence: TGTGCCAGCAGTCGCCCCAGGGGGCGTTATGGCTACACCTTC. Its protein product is CASSRPRGRYGYTF.

V gene TRBV4-3 combines with J gene TRBJ2-1; 8 nucleotides align to TRBD1. V lost 0 bases, J lost 4 bases, and 14 bases stayed unmatched. Per the germline V gene, CDR1 is LGHNA and CDR2 is YSLEER. The CDR3 spans 19 residues. The CDR3 DNA reads as TGCGCCAGCAGCCAAGAGAGGGGATACAGGGGGGCTAGTTACAATGAGCAGTTCTTC. It is translated as CASSQERGYRGASYNEQFF.